These 25 T cell receptor beta chains came from one sample sequenced in a study of persistence of HIV-infected CD4 T cells. Sequencing used immunoSEQ version 4 in survey mode. Measured with immunoSEQ multiplex PCR; TCRdb has only the in-frame clones, and not every one. The sample contains approximately 34,000 clones, around 82% of which appear only once. Cells were stimulated with overlapping HIV-1 Gag 15-mer peptides. Memory cells lacking CD40L and CD69 with high CD45RO were sorted. The antigens these receptors bind are not known. This specimen consisted of CD4+ T cells sorted from PBMCs after roughly 20-hour stimulation, obtained from a patient who received antiretroviral therapy. The receptors derive from an adult woman with HIV who was CMV-seropositive.

This rearrangement joins TRBV28 to TRBJ1-4; TRBD1 matches 7 bases. Looked up from germline, CDR1 is MDHEN and CDR2 is SYDVKM. This CDR3 is built from 15 residues. Trimming removed 6 bases from V and 2 bases from J; junction bases left unmatched: 6. This chain's CDR3 is CASSPGGSTNEKLFF. The CDR3 DNA follows: TGTGCCAGCAGCCCAGGGGGATCTACTAATGAAAAACTGTTTTTT.

This sequence joins TRBV18 and TRBJ2-2, with D perhaps TRBD1 (6 bases). This CDR3 is 15 amino acids long. Germline values: CDR1 KGHSH, CDR2 LQKENI. Trimming took 3 bases from V and 1 from J, leaving 9 bases between them. The CDR3 protein is CASSPRTVNTGELFF. The CDR3, as DNA: TGTGCCAGCTCACCTCGGACAGTGAACACCGGGGAGCTGTTTTTT.

This clone has only a few counts. The chain recombines TRBV30 with TRBJ2-3; 11 bases align to TRBD1. J gave up 3 bases and V 2 bases, and 4 bases lay outside the gene matches. Germline-derived CDR1 and CDR2 are GTSNPN and SVGIG (reference sequence). The CDR3 totals 15 residues. CDR3 protein: CAWSLDRGHTDTQYF. The CDR3 DNA sequence: TGTGCCTGGAGTTTGGACAGGGGGCATACAGATACGCAGTATTTT.

The rearrangement links TRBV9 to TRBJ2-7; TRBD2 might be the D (6 bases). V was shortened by 4 bases and J by 3 bases, with 17 bases between the two germline ends. The V gene's germline CDR1 is SGDLS and CDR2 YYNGEE. The CDR3 runs 15 residues. CDR3 nucleotide sequence: TGTGCCAGCAGCCCGAGGGAGGCGGGGTACTACGAGCAGTACTTC. It yields the protein CASSPREAGYYEQYF.

V and J are TRBV3-1 (or the pseudogene TRBV3-2) and TRBJ2-1; TRBD1 aligns across 7 bases. Germline trimming cut 5 bases from V and 0 bases from J; bases unmatched to any gene: 10. Germline V gene lookup returns CDR1 LGHDT and CDR2 YNNKEL (reference sequence). CDR3 length: 17 amino acids. CDR3 sequence (DNA): TGTGCCAGCAGCTCCACAGGGGCGGCTGGCTCCTACAATGAGCAGTTCTTC. This encodes CASSSTGAAGSYNEQFF.

The V gene is TRBV3-1 (or the pseudogene TRBV3-2), the J gene TRBJ2-3; TRBD1 matches at 8 bases. The CDR3 spans 16 residues. In germline, CDR1 is LGHDT, CDR2 YNNKEL (reference sequence). J gave up 10 bases and V 2 bases, and 14 bases lay outside the gene matches. CDR3 DNA: TGTGCCAGCAGCCAAATCGACAGGGGTAGGACCCGCGCGCAGTATTTT. It yields the protein CASSQIDRGRTRAQYF.

The gene calls are TRBV6-5 and TRBJ2-7, with TRBD2 matching 9 bases. The CDR3 loop spans 12 amino acids. The V segment lost 7 bases and the J segment 12 bases; nucleotides outside the gene matches: 10. The germline V gene has CDR1 MNHEY and CDR2 SVGAGI. The CDR3: CASTPGLAGPYF. CDR3 DNA: TGTGCCAGCACCCCGGGGCTAGCGGGACCGTACTTC.

This chain joins TRBV30 and TRBJ1-4; TRBD1 matches at 10 bases. Germline V gene data show CDR1 as GTSNPN and CDR2 as SVGIG (reference sequence). This CDR3 is built from 15 residues. J was trimmed by 8 bases and V by 2 bases; bases with no gene match: 8. CDR3 protein: CAWSSKDRGNEKLFF. The CDR3 DNA reads as TGTGCCTGGAGTAGTAAGGACAGGGGGAACGAAAAACTGTTTTTT.

V and J are TRBV7-8 and TRBJ2-5; the D is unclear. V was shortened by 0 bases and J by 6 bases, with 11 bases between the two germline ends. The CDR3 loop spans 14 amino acids. Germline CDR1 reads SGHVS; CDR2 reads FQNEAQ. CDR3 coding DNA: TGTGCCAGCAGCTTAGCGTCAGAAAGTCAGACCCAGTACTTC. Protein: CASSLASESQTQYF.

The chain is built from TRBV7-2 and TRBJ1-2; D may be TRBD1 (5 bases). V was pared by 5 bases and J by 8 bases, with 18 bases between. This CDR3 contains 14 residues. CDR1 and CDR2 from the germline V gene are SGHTA and FQGNSA. CDR3 residues: CASSQTGPRQGYTF. The CDR3, as DNA: TGTGCCAGCAGCCAAACGGGACCTCGGCAGGGCTACACCTTC.

The chain has TRBV18 and TRBJ2-7; D might be TRBD1 or TRBD2, each matching 5 bases. Germline values: CDR1 KGHSH, CDR2 LQKENI. This CDR3 has 14 amino acids. The V gene lost 3 bases and the J gene lost 0 bases, with 9 bases spanning the gap. The CDR3 loop is CASSPGTSSYEQYF. The CDR3 DNA reads TGTGCCAGCTCACCGGGGACCAGCTCCTACGAGCAGTACTTC.

In the case of this clone: The same CDR3 is also encoded by other DNA sequences in this sample. The V gene is TRBV7-9, the J gene TRBJ1-3, with D possibly being TRBD1 (5 bases). The germline CDR1 and CDR2 sequences are SEHNR and FQNEAQ (reference sequence). Deletions cut 2 bases from V and 0 bases from J, with 5 bases between. The length of the CDR3 is 14 residues. The CDR3 loop is CASSLQGSGNTIYF. The CDR3, as DNA: TGTGCCAGCAGCTTACAGGGCTCTGGAAACACCATATATTTT. The variable domain in full, with the rest retrieved from reference TRBV7-9 and TRBJ1-3, is DTGVSQNPRHKITKRGQNVTFRCDPISEHNRLYWYRQTLGQGPEFLTYFQNEAQLEKSRLLSDRFSAERPKGSFSTLEIQRTEQGDSAMYLCASSLQGSGNTIYFGEGSWLTVV.

The sample holds a few counts of this clone. The chain links TRBV15 to TRBJ1-5, with TRBD1 identical over 7 bases. CDR1 and CDR2 (germline): LNHNV, YYDKDF (reference sequence). V was clipped by 0 bases and J by 1 base; unmatched bases: 15. The CDR3 contains 20 residues. CDR3 sequence: CATSRDRFETGFVSNQPQHF. In DNA, the CDR3 is TGTGCCACCAGCAGAGATAGGTTTGAGACAGGGTTTGTCAGCAATCAGCCCCAGCATTTT.

The rearrangement joins TRBV28 to TRBJ2-5, with 10 bases matching TRBD1. The CDR3 spans 15 residues. Trimming at V came to 5 bases and at J to 5 bases, leaving 8 bases not matched to a gene. Germline values: CDR1 MDHEN, CDR2 SYDVKM. DNA for the CDR3: TGTGCCAGCAGTGGGGGCGGGACAGGGGAGGAGACCCAGTACTTC. This translates into CASSGGGTGEETQYF.

The chain recombines TRBV9 with TRBJ1-1; D unclear. The V end was cut by 0 bases, the J end by 8 bases, with 11 bases between. CDR3 length: 13 amino acids. Germline V lookup: CDR1 SGDLS, CDR2 YYNGEE. The CDR3 here is CASSVVPGLEAFF. CDR3 sequence (DNA): TGTGCCAGCAGCGTAGTCCCGGGGTTGGAAGCTTTCTTT.

The chain employs TRBV12-1 and TRBJ2-1; the DNA was not compared with TRBD2, the D call given in the table. TRBV12-1 counts as a pseudogene. The CDR3 runs to 18 residues. CDR3 sequence (DNA): TGTGCCAGCAGCTTTGATCGGCAGTGGCAAGATCGGGGCAATGAGCAGTTCTTC. It yields the protein CASSFDRQWQDRGNEQFF.

For this clone: Distinct nucleotide sequences in the sample also encode this CDR3. The chain links TRBV5-5 to TRBJ1-1, with D possibly being TRBD1 (6 bases). The CDR3 spans 14 residues. Germline-derived CDR1 and CDR2 are SGHKS and YYEKEE (reference sequence). V lost 6 bases and J lost 0, with 12 bases in between. CDR3 sequence: CASTPDSMNTEAFF. The CDR3 DNA reads TGTGCCAGCACCCCGGACAGCATGAACACTGAAGCTTTCTTT. Filled out from reference TRBV5-5 and TRBJ1-1, the complete variable domain reads DAGVTQSPTHLIKTRGQQVTLRCSPISGHKSVSWYQQVLGQGPQFIFQYYEKEERGRGNFPDRFSARQFPNYSSELNVNALLLGDSALYLCASTPDSMNTEAFFGQGTRLTVV.

This chain links TRBV21-1 with TRBJ2-6. TRBV21-1 is recorded as a pseudogene. This CDR3 contains 15 residues. CDR3 sequence reads: CASTPEKSGANVLTF. The CDR3 DNA reads TGTGCCAGCACGCCCGAAAAGTCTGGGGCCAACGTCCTGACTTTC.

The chain is built from TRBV19 and TRBJ2-3, with 14 bases identical to TRBD2. Losses at the gene ends were 1 base for V and 10 bases for J; bases not matched to a gene: 7. The germline gives CDR1 LNHDA, CDR2 SQIVND (reference sequence). The CDR3 is made up of 16 amino acids. CDR3 coding DNA: TGTGCCAGTAGTATAGTTGGGACTAGCGGGAGTGGTCCGCAGTATTTT. Translated, it gives CASSIVGTSGSGPQYF. Together with reference TRBV19 and TRBJ2-3, the CDR3 gives the full variable domain: DGGITQSPKYLFRKEGQNVTLSCEQNLNHDAMYWYRQDPGQGLRLIYYSQIVNDFQKGDIAEGYSVSREKKESFPLTVTSAQKNPTAFYLCASSIVGTSGSGPQYFGPGTRLTVL.

V gene TRBV6-6 combines with J gene TRBJ2-7; no firm D call. V was cut by 6 bases and J by 6 bases, with 15 bases left in between. The germline V gene has CDR1 MNHNY and CDR2 SVGAGI (reference sequence). The CDR3 is made up of 13 amino acids. The CDR3 DNA is TGTGCCAGCAGCTCACCTCCTATCTCCGAGCAGTACTTC. It encodes CASSSPPISEQYF.

This chain joins TRBV28 and TRBJ2-7, with D possibly TRBD2 on 5 matching bases. From germline, CDR1 is MDHEN and CDR2 SYDVKM. V dropped 8 bases and J dropped 6 bases, with 17 bases sitting between them. The length of the CDR3 is 13 residues. This CDR3 is CASGGSPAGEQYF. CDR3 in DNA: TGTGCCAGCGGTGGAAGTCCCGCGGGCGAGCAGTACTTC.

This rearrangement joins TRBV7-2 to TRBJ1-5; D is unresolved. CDR1 and CDR2 (germline): SGHTA, FQGNSA. The CDR3 length is 13 residues. V was shortened by 5 bases and J by 6 bases, with 11 bases between the two germline ends. The CDR3 reads CASSPQWGQPQHF. The CDR3 region has the DNA TGTGCCAGCAGCCCTCAATGGGGTCAGCCCCAGCATTTT.

The chain employs TRBV30 and TRBJ1-1; D perhaps matches TRBD1 (5 bases). The CDR3 length is 13 residues. Between the trimmed V and J ends, which lost 6 bases and 1 base, there was a span of 12 bases. In germline, CDR1 is GTSNPN, CDR2 SVGIG (reference sequence). DNA for the CDR3: TGTGCCTGCCGGGGGATCACGAACACTGAAGCTTTCTTT. It specifies CACRGITNTEAFF.

This chain links TRBV24-1 with TRBJ1-2; the D gene is possibly TRBD1 (6 bases). Germline CDR1 reads KGHDR; CDR2 reads SFDVKD. This CDR3 spans 16 amino acids. V lost 3 bases and J 6 bases, leaving 19 bases between the germline ends. In nucleotides, the CDR3 is TGTGCCACCAGTGATGGCCTCCGGGACAACGAAAATGGCTACACCTTC. It is translated as CATSDGLRDNENGYTF.

The rearrangement uses TRBV5-1 and TRBJ1-1; D possibly corresponds to TRBD1 (5 bases). Germline V CDR1 and CDR2: SGHRS, YFSETQ. There are 15 residues in the CDR3. V was pared by 0 bases and J by 3 bases, with 12 bases between. CDR3 coding DNA: TGCGCCAGCAGCTTGGAGTACAGGAAGGACACTGAAGCTTTCTTT. Protein: CASSLEYRKDTEAFF.